This record concerns one T cell receptor beta chain sequence. This CDR3 contains 12 residues. The V end was cut by 5 bases, the J end by 2 bases, with 6 bases between. The sample originates from a study of blood T cell repertoires in COVID-19. About the research overall: Acute and convalescent COVID-19 specimens originated in the United States, Italy and Spain.

TCRdb's table, derived via immunoSEQ multiplex PCR, lists solely in-frame clones and lacks some. The data hold tens of thousands of clones, with 84% observed a single time. The V call is TRBV12-3 or TRBV12-4, the J call TRBJ2-5; D ambiguous. This receptor was taken from a man aged 55 to 69 with acute or convalescent COVID-19. Sequencing was performed on peripheral blood. CDR3 amino acids: CASSPRQETQYF. The CDR3 DNA sequence: TGTGCCAGCAGTCCTCGGCAAGAGACCCAGTACTTC.